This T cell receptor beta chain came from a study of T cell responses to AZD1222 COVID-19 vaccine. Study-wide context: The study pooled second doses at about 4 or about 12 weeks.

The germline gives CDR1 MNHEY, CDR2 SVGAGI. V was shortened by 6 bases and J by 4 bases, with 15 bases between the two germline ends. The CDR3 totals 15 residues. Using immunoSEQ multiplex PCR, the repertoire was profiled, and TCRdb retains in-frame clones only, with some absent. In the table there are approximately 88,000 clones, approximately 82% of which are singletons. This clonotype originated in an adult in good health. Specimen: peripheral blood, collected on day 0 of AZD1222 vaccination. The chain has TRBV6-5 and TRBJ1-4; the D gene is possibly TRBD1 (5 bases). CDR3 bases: TGTGCCAGCAGGGCCCAGCCAGGGCTTAATGAAAAACTGTTTTTT. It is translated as CASRAQPGLNEKLFF.